The 32 T cell receptor beta chains below all came from one sample that was sequenced in a study of CD8+CD57+ T cells in acquired aplastic anemia. The template for TCR beta VDJ and CDR3 sequence profiling was genomic DNA. TCRdb redid the calling of the reads with MiXCR, one entry per CDR3 protein. The sample records approximately 65,000 distinct CDR3 sequences, around 55% being singletons. Specimen: sorted CD4+, CD8+, or CD8+CD57+ T cells (not recorded which) from PBMCs. The receptor source for this set is a human donor in good health, serving as a control.

In this sample, this clonotype turned up many times. J is TRBJ2-3 and V is TRBV6-1; TRBD2 matches at 7 bases. The germline CDR1 and CDR2 sequences are MNHNS and SASEGT. The CDR3 has 14 residues. The V gene end was trimmed by 5 bases and the J gene end by 6 bases; junction bases not matched to a gene: 8. The chain's CDR3 is CASSILATSDTQYF. CDR3 nucleotides: TGTGCCAGCAGTATACTAGCGACTTCCGATACGCAGTATTTT.

This chain uses TRBV25-1 with TRBJ1-6; TRBD1 matches at 9 bases. This CDR3 region has 15 residues. After removal of 5 bases from V and 10 bases from J, the junction contained 9 bases not matched to a gene. In germline, CDR1 is MGHDK, CDR2 SYGVNS. The CDR3 region has the DNA TGTGCCAGCAGTCAGACCGGGACAGGGTTGTCACCCCTCCACTTT. Encoded protein: CASSQTGTGLSPLHF.

This chain connects TRBV25-1 to TRBJ2-7; TRBD2 matches at 14 bases. The CDR3 is made up of 15 amino acids. CDR1 MGHDK and CDR2 SYGVNS come from the germline V gene. J gave up 6 bases and V 8 bases, and 9 bases lay outside the gene matches. CDR3 DNA sequence: TGTGCCAGCGGCTTGGGGACTAGCGGGAGTGGCGAGCAGTACTTC. Protein sequence: CASGLGTSGSGEQYF.

The chain has TRBV7-9 and TRBJ2-3; D is ambiguous. This CDR3 has 12 residues. Trimming cost V 5 bases and J 3 bases, with 6 bases left between them. Germline V gives CDR1 SEHNR, CDR2 FQNEAQ (reference sequence). The CDR3: CASSQITDTQYF. The DNA for the CDR3 is TGTGCCAGCAGCCAGATAACAGATACGCAGTATTTT. Full variable domain (rest looked up from reference TRBV7-9 and TRBJ2-3): DTGVSQNPRHKITKRGQNVTFRCDPISEHNRLYWYRQTLGQGPEFLTYFQNEAQLEKSRLLSDRFSAERPKGSFSTLEIQRTEQGDSAMYLCASSQITDTQYFGPGTRLTVL.

V and J are TRBV7-3 and TRBJ1-2; D not certain. The V gene's germline CDR1 is SGHTA and CDR2 FQGTGA. V was clipped by 9 bases and J by 8 bases, with 10 bases between them. This CDR3 contains 10 residues. The CDR3 nucleotides are TGTGCCAGTCGACACAGCGGCTACACCTTC. This encodes CASRHSGYTF.

This clonotype was recorded at least ten times. The J gene is TRBJ1-1, the V gene TRBV5-1, with 7 nucleotides matching TRBD1. The trim removed 4 bases at V and 1 base at J, leaving 7 bases unmatched. This CDR3 contains 15 residues. CDR1 is SGHRS, CDR2 YFSETQ, per germline. CDR3 loop: CASSLADRRNTEAFF. The CDR3 region has the DNA TGCGCCAGCAGCCTCGCGGACAGGCGGAACACTGAAGCTTTCTTT.

This clonotype is medium-sized by share. The V and J genes are TRBV29-1 and TRBJ1-5, with D uncertain. Between the trimmed V and J ends, which lost 5 bases and 0 bases, there was a span of 5 bases. The germline gives CDR1 SQVTM, CDR2 ANQGSEA. The CDR3 runs 12 residues. The CDR3 region has the DNA TGCAGCGTTAGGATTAGCAATCAGCCCCAGCATTTT. Translation gives CSVRISNQPQHF.

This clonotype was counted a single time. V usage is TRBV15 and J usage is TRBJ1-1; 8 nucleotides align to TRBD1. J was trimmed by 6 bases and V by 3 bases; bases with no gene match: 6. Germline-derived CDR1 and CDR2 are LNHNV and YYDKDF (reference sequence). The length of the CDR3 is 14 residues. Written as DNA, the CDR3 is TGTGCCACCAGCAGTTTAGCGGGACAGGCTGAAGCTTTCTTT. Its protein is CATSSLAGQAEAFF. Combining the CDR3 with reference TRBV15 and TRBJ1-1 gives the whole variable domain DAMVIQNPRYQVTQFGKPVTLSCSQTLNHNVMYWYQQKSSQAPKLLFHYYDKDFNNEADTPDNFQSRRPNTSFCFLDIRSPGLGDTAMYLCATSSLAGQAEAFFGQGTRLTVV.

The genes are TRBV29-1 and TRBJ1-1; D unresolved. Germline V gene sequence: CDR1 SQVTM, CDR2 ANQGSEA. The germline V and J ends were trimmed by 2 bases and 6 bases, with 10 bases remaining between them. The CDR3 totals 12 residues. CDR3: CSVEREPAEAFF. CDR3 in DNA: TGCAGCGTTGAAAGGGAACCGGCTGAAGCTTTCTTT.

This clonotype showed up just once. The chain recombines TRBV6-4 with TRBJ2-3; TRBD2 agrees at 9 bases. The V gene's germline CDR1 is MRHNA and CDR2 SNTAGT. V lost 4 bases, J lost 4 bases, and 6 bases stayed unmatched. This CDR3 has 15 residues. In DNA form, the CDR3 reads TGTGCCAGCAGTGGAAGTAGCGGGGGACCAGATACGCAGTATTTT. It specifies CASSGSSGGPDTQYF.

The chain employs TRBV19 and TRBJ1-2; D gene ambiguous. V was pared by 4 bases and J by 0 bases, with 12 bases between. The CDR3 has 15 amino acids. Germline V gene sequence: CDR1 LNHDA, CDR2 SQIVND (reference sequence). DNA of the CDR3: TGTGCCAGTAGTAGTAAAGGGCGGTCTAACTATGGCTACACCTTC. Its translation is CASSSKGRSNYGYTF.

The J gene is TRBJ2-3, the V gene TRBV9; D is undetermined. Trimming cost V 0 bases and J 1 base, with 6 bases left between them. This CDR3 contains 14 residues. Germline V gene sequence: CDR1 SGDLS, CDR2 YYNGEE. The CDR3 DNA follows: TGTGCCAGCAGCGTAGACCCAGGCACAGATACGCAGTATTTT. It is translated as CASSVDPGTDTQYF.

At least ten counts were recorded for this clonotype. The chain uses TRBV28 and TRBJ2-3; 8 nucleotides match TRBD1. This CDR3 comprises 15 residues. Germline V gene data show CDR1 as MDHEN and CDR2 as SYDVKM. V shed 2 bases, J shed 4 bases, and the junction held 5 bases outside the gene matches. CDR3 DNA sequence: TGTGCCAGCAGTTTAAGGGCAGGGGGCGCAGATACGCAGTATTTT. Translation: CASSLRAGGADTQYF.

This clonotype was counted at least ten times. The V and J genes are TRBV5-1 and TRBJ2-1; 14 nucleotides line up with TRBD2. This CDR3 has 15 amino acids. Trimming at V came to 2 bases and at J to 10 bases, leaving 5 bases not matched to a gene. The germline V gene has CDR1 SGHRS and CDR2 YFSETQ. The CDR3 here is CASSLSGLAGEEQFF. The CDR3 nucleotides read TGCGCCAGCAGCTTATCGGGACTAGCGGGAGAGGAGCAGTTCTTC.

As concerns this clonotype: An end of the junction does not agree with germline; a read error may underlie this. The rearrangement joins TRBV24-1 to TRBJ2-1; 7 nucleotides agree with TRBD2. The CDR3 loop spans 17 amino acids. Germline CDR1 and CDR2: KGHDR and SFDVKD. DNA for the CDR3: TGTGCCGCCAGTGTTTCAGCGGGGCGTAGCCCCTACAATGAGCAGTTCTTC. It is translated as CAASVSAGRSPYNEQFF.

This sequence joins TRBV15 and TRBJ2-3; tentative D call: TRBD2 (6 bases). In germline, CDR1 is LNHNV, CDR2 YYDKDF (reference sequence). The CDR3 covers 13 residues. Trimming pared 1 base from V and 4 bases from J, leaving 6 bases between. CDR3 residues: CATSRAGADTQYF. The CDR3 DNA is TGTGCCACCAGCAGAGCGGGGGCAGATACGCAGTATTTT.

There are many counts of this clonotype. The gene calls are TRBV24-1 and TRBJ2-2; weak D call: TRBD2 (6 bases). The V end lost 2 bases, the J end lost 6 bases, and 21 bases lay between the germline ends. The germline gives CDR1 KGHDR, CDR2 SFDVKD. This CDR3 has 18 amino acids. The CDR3 reads CATSDYRGRGMSPGELFF. For the CDR3, the DNA is TGTGCCACCAGTGATTACCGGGGACGGGGGATGTCGCCCGGGGAGCTGTTTTTT.

J is TRBJ2-2 and V is TRBV3-1; tentatively, D is TRBD1 or TRBD2 (5 bases each). The CDR3 has 16 amino acids. In germline, CDR1 is LGHDT, CDR2 YNNKEL (reference sequence). V was shortened by 6 bases and J by 4 bases, with 18 bases between the two germline ends. The CDR3, as DNA: TGTGCCAGCAGTCGGGACCACCCCCTTCGCACCGGGGAGCTGTTTTTT. Amino acid sequence: CASSRDHPLRTGELFF.

The rearrangement joins TRBV9 to TRBJ2-4; 9 bases map to TRBD1. CDR3 size: 11 residues. V lost 7 bases to trimming and J lost 7 bases; unmatched junction nucleotides: 0. CDR1 and CDR2 (germline): SGDLS, YYNGEE. The CDR3 DNA reads TGTGCCAGCGGACAGGGGAACATTCAGTACTTC. Encoded protein: CASGQGNIQYF.

V usage is TRBV29-1 and J usage is TRBJ1-6, with 7 bases fitting TRBD1. This CDR3 has 13 amino acids. With 7 bases clipped from V and 6 bases from J, the junction kept 6 bases outside the gene matches. Germline values: CDR1 SQVTM, CDR2 ANQGSEA. Here the CDR3 DNA reads TGCAGCGCACGGACAGGTGCTAATTCACCCCTCCACTTT. Protein sequence: CSARTGANSPLHF.

This clonotype came up many times. V is TRBV5-1 and J is TRBJ1-2; 10 nucleotides agree with TRBD1. Germline V gene data show CDR1 as SGHRS and CDR2 as YFSETQ. Germline trimming cut 1 base from V and 8 bases from J; bases unmatched to any gene: 8. There are 15 residues in the CDR3. DNA for the CDR3: TGCGCCAGCAGCTTGACCGGGACAGGGGATGGCGGCTACACCTTC. Residues: CASSLTGTGDGGYTF.

The chain joins TRBV5-1 to TRBJ2-1; D unresolved. The CDR3 consists of 13 residues. V dropped 0 bases and J dropped 9 bases, with 10 bases sitting between them. The germline V gene has CDR1 SGHRS and CDR2 YFSETQ. CDR3 residues: CASSLGPPGEQFF. The CDR3 region has the DNA TGCGCCAGCAGCTTGGGTCCACCAGGTGAGCAGTTCTTC.

This clonotype showed up many times. This chain connects TRBV14 to TRBJ2-3; D is perhaps TRBD2 (6 bases). The V end lost 6 bases, the J end lost 0 bases, and 13 bases lay between the germline ends. Per the germline V gene, CDR1 is SGHDN and CDR2 is FVKESK. The CDR3 length is 15 residues. In nucleotides, the CDR3 is TGTGCCAGCAGGTTGGGACTCCTTAGCACAGATACGCAGTATTTT. Translated, it gives CASRLGLLSTDTQYF.

The genes are TRBV10-1 and TRBJ1-6; D might be TRBD1 (6 bases). This CDR3 contains 13 residues. Trimming took 4 bases from V and 10 from J, leaving 11 bases between them. The germline gives CDR1 WNHNN, CDR2 SYGVQD (reference sequence). The CDR3 DNA reads as TGCGCCAGCAGTGGACAGGTGGAATCACCCCTCCACTTT. Its protein product is CASSGQVESPLHF.

By its share, this clonotype is medium-sized. The genes are TRBV25-1 and TRBJ1-1; D not certain. V dropped 7 bases and J dropped 3 bases, with 12 bases sitting between them. This CDR3 is built from 13 residues. Germline V gene sequence: CDR1 MGHDK, CDR2 SYGVNS. The CDR3 nucleotides are TGTGCCAGCACAATCGGCGGGGACACTGAAGCTTTCTTT. Translation gives CASTIGGDTEAFF.

This clonotype was detected many times. The rearrangement links TRBV3-1 to TRBJ1-1, with unresolved D. This CDR3 has 14 amino acids. Germline assignment: CDR1 LGHDT and CDR2 YNNKEL (reference sequence). V was cut by 4 bases and J by 2 bases, with 11 bases left in between. The CDR3 sequence: CASSPGSPNTEAFF. CDR3 DNA sequence: TGTGCCAGCAGCCCCGGTAGTCCTAACACTGAAGCTTTCTTT.

The chain recombines TRBV29-1 with TRBJ1-1, with D possibly matching TRBD1 (6 bases). Trimming left V 6 bases short and J 4 bases short, with 12 bases between. CDR3 length equals 12 residues. The germline gives CDR1 SQVTM, CDR2 ANQGSEA. CDR3 protein: CSVVQGSTEAFF. The CDR3 DNA sequence: TGCAGCGTGGTACAGGGTTCCACTGAAGCTTTCTTT.

This chain connects TRBV7-2 to TRBJ1-5, with 9 positions matching TRBD1. The CDR3 has 16 residues. The junction had 5 bases not matched to a gene; V was cut back by 1 base and J by 4 bases. Germline V gives CDR1 SGHTA, CDR2 FQGNSA. The CDR3 spells CASSLGMTGGNQPQHF. The CDR3 bases are TGTGCCAGCAGCTTAGGAATGACAGGGGGTAATCAGCCCCAGCATTTT.

There are many counts of this clonotype. This rearrangement joins TRBV5-1 to TRBJ1-3; D might be TRBD1 (6 bases). The CDR3 has 13 amino acids. V was pared by 4 bases and J by 5 bases, with 10 bases between. Per germline, CDR1 SGHRS and CDR2 YFSETQ. Written as DNA, the CDR3 is TGCGCCAGCAGCCCGGGACATCGAAACACCATATATTTT. Translated: CASSPGHRNTIYF.

The chain joins TRBV7-8 to TRBJ1-2, with D hard to call. The V and J ends lost 1 base and 7 bases respectively, with 19 bases between them. CDR3 length: 16 amino acids. Per germline, CDR1 SGHVS and CDR2 FQNEAQ. DNA for the CDR3: TGTGCCAGCAGCTTAGTGGCCGGAGGTGGGTTAAGTGGCTACACCTTC. Its protein product is CASSLVAGGGLSGYTF.

The gene calls are TRBV7-9 and TRBJ2-6, with no clear D. Germline CDR1 reads SEHNR; CDR2 reads FQNEAQ (reference sequence). Trimming removed 0 bases from V and 2 bases from J, with 5 bases in between. The CDR3 length is 15 residues. CDR3 region: CASSLANPGANVLTF. The CDR3 DNA is TGTGCCAGCAGCTTAGCGAACCCTGGGGCCAACGTCCTGACTTTC.

In regard to this clonotype: Relative to the germline gene, one junction end is altered; a read error may explain this. The chain employs TRBV2 and TRBJ2-3, with D maybe TRBD2 (6 bases). Germline CDR1 is SNHLY and CDR2 is FYNNEI. The CDR3 length is 12 residues. The CDR3 is CAGGGNTDTQYF. The CDR3 DNA reads as TGTGCCGGTGGGGGGAACACAGATACGCAGTACTTT.